This T cell receptor beta chain was documented in a study of OX40 agonist ivuxolimab in advanced cancers. A note on the overall study: Ivuxolimab, which targeted the costimulatory receptor OX40 (CD134), was an agonistic, fully human IgG2 monoclonal antibody. The paper reports the monotherapy dose-escalation portion (N ≈ 50 patients) of the phase I ivuxolimab trial. Prior anti-PD-1, anti-PD-L1 or anti-CTLA-4 therapy was permitted, and 30% to 50% of dose-escalation patients had received checkpoint inhibitors. Intravenous ivuxolimab was administered to patients every 2 weeks at six dose levels: 0.01, 0.1, 0.3, 1.5, 3 and 10 mg/kg. Of the roughly 51 patients in dose escalation, some 20 had hepatocellular carcinoma, approximately 15 had melanoma, 9 had renal cell carcinoma and 9 had head and neck cancer. Partial responses occurred in three dose-escalation patients, of whom one had hepatocellular carcinoma and two had cutaneous melanoma. Peripheral TCRbeta sequencing aimed to test whether ivuxolimab altered TCR sequence diversity and caused clonal T-cell expansion. A male proportion of nearly 85% and a mean age of approximately 55 years, ranging from about 23 to 79, were recorded for the dose-escalation cohort. Beyond this particular receptor, the publication reports: Clonal expansion of both CD4+ and CD8+ blood T cells was observed from baseline to week 6 at doses 0.1 to 3.0 mg/kg. In the 0.1-3.0 mg/kg groups, partial responders were among the patients with the lowest normalized peripheral clonal expansion, particularly in CD8+ T cells. Antigen specificity was not determined for the clonally expanded peripheral T cells. Low levels of normalized T-cell clonal expansion were also seen in some patients who did not respond. After ivuxolimab, more expanded clones were found on average in CD8+ T cells than in CD4+ T cells.

Patients with autoimmune disease history or receiving systemic immunosuppression were excluded from the trial. Peripheral blood for TCR sequencing was collected from all dose cohorts at baseline, on cycle 4 day 1, and on cycle 7 day 1. Samples were obtained from an open-label, multicenter, first-in-human phase I dose-escalation trial of ivuxolimab. The trial enrolled adults with locally advanced or metastatic head and neck squamous cell, hepatocellular, melanoma or renal cell carcinoma. Before TCR sequencing, CD4+ and CD8+ T cells were separately sorted from peripheral blood. Genomic DNA was extracted from sorted cells for sequencing of the TCRbeta CDR3 region. TCRbeta CDR3 regions were sequenced using the immunoSEQ Assay. Held by TCRdb, this immuneACCESS table contains in-frame sequences only and omits some clones. Under half of the omission traces to an unresolved V gene where checked; the cause of the rest is unknown. The table for this sample lists tens of thousands of clones; 65% to 85% of them were counted only once. The top ten constitute approximately 3.3% of the sample.

Turning to this clone: Its antigen is currently not known. Nothing much larger sits one base from this clone, and base qualities are not available.

Taken from the germline V gene, the CDR1 and CDR2 loops are KGHSH and LQKENI. V is reduced by 3 bases and J by 0 bases, leaving a spacing of 5 bases between them. The CDR3 spans 13 residues, from the cysteine through the phenylalanine. Just CDR3 DNA is preserved here, 39 bases in frame from base 1. The receptor chain draws on TRBV18 and TRBJ2-5, with the identity of the D gene unclear. The origin of this receptor is an adult with an advanced solid tumor such as melanoma, head and neck, liver or kidney cancer. Source: CD4+ or CD8+ T cells sorted from blood, taken in a trial of the OX40 agonist ivuxolimab. Here the CDR3 is given as CASSPLYQETQYF. The sequence in DNA is TGTGCCAGCTCACCGCTGTACCAAGAGACCCAGTACTTC.